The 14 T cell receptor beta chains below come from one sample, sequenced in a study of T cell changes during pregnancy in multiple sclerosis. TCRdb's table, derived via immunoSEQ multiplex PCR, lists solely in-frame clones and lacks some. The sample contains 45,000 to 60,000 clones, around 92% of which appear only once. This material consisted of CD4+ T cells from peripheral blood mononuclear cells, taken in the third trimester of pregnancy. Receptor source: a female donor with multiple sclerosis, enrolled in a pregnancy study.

Written as DNA, the CDR3 is TGTGCCTGGAGGCCAGGACTACACTGGGACACTGAAGCTTTCTTT. Translating it yields CAWRPGLHWDTEAFF. This chain connects TRBV30 to TRBJ1-1; no clear D gene. The CDR3 is 15 residues long. In germline, CDR1 is GTSNPN, CDR2 SVGIG (reference sequence). Trimming shortened V by 3 bases and J by 3 bases, and 17 bases separated the two germline ends.

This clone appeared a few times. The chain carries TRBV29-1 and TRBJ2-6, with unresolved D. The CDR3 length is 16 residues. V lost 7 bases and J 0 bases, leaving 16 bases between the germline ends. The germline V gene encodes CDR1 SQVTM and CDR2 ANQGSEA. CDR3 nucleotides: TGCAGCGCCACCAGCGATGTCAACTCTGGGGCCAACGTCCTGACTTTC. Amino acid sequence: CSATSDVNSGANVLTF.

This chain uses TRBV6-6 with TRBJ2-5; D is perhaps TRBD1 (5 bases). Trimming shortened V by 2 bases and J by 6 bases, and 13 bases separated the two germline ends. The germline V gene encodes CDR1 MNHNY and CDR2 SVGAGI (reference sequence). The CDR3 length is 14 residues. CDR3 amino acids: CASSYGRGHQTQYF. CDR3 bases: TGTGCCAGCAGTTACGGTAGGGGTCACCAGACCCAGTACTTC.

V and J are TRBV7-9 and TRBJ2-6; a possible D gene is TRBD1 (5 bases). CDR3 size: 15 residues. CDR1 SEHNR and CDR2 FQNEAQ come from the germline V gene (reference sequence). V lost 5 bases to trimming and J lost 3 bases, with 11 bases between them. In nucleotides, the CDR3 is TGTGCCAGCAGCCCCAGGGTTGGTGGGGCCAACGTCCTGACTTTC. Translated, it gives CASSPRVGGANVLTF. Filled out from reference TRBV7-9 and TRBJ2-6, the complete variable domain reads DTGVSQNPRHKITKRGQNVTFRCDPISEHNRLYWYRQTLGQGPEFLTYFQNEAQLEKSRLLSDRFSAERPKGSFSTLEIQRTEQGDSAMYLCASSPRVGGANVLTFGAGSRLTVL.

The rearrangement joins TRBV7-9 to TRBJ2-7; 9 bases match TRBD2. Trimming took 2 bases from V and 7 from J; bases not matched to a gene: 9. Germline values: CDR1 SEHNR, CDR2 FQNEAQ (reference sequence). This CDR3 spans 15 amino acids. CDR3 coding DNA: TGTGCCAGCAGCTTAATGGGACTAGCTTTGGGGGAGCAGTACTTC. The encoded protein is CASSLMGLALGEQYF.

The CDR3 loop is CASSSMTSGHQETQYF. CDR3 nucleotides: TGTGCCAGCAGTTCTATGACTAGCGGGCATCAAGAGACCCAGTACTTC. The chain couples TRBV28 to TRBJ2-5; 10 bases line up with TRBD2. Trimming took 4 bases from V and 2 from J; bases not matched to a gene: 7. This CDR3 region has 16 residues. The germline V gene encodes CDR1 MDHEN and CDR2 SYDVKM.

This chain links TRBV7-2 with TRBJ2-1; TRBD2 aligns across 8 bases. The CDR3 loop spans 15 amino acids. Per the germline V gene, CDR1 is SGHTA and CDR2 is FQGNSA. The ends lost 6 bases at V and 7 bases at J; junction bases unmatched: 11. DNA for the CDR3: TGTGCCAGCAGTTGGAGGAGGGCGGGAGGTAATGAGCAGTTCTTC. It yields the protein CASSWRRAGGNEQFF.

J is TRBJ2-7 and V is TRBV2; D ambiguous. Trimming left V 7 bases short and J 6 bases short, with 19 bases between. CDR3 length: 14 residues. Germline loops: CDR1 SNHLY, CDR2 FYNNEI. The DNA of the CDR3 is TGTGCCAGCAAGACCGGGTCGCCCTTAGTCGAGCAGTACTTC. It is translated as CASKTGSPLVEQYF.

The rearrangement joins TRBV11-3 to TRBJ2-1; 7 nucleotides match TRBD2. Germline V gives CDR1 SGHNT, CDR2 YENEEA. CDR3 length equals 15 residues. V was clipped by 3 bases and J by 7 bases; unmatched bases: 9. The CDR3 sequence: CASSFEGRAGNEQFF. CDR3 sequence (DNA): TGTGCCAGCAGCTTTGAGGGGAGGGCTGGGAATGAGCAGTTCTTC.

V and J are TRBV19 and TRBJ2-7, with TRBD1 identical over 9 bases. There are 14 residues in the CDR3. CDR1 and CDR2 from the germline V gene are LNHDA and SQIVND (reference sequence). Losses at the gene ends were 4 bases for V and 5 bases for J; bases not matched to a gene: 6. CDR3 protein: CASSTRTGDNEQYF. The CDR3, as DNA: TGTGCCAGTAGTACCCGGACAGGGGATAACGAGCAGTACTTC.

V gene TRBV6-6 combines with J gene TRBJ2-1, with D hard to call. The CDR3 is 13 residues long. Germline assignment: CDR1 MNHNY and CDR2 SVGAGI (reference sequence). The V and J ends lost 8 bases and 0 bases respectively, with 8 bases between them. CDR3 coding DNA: TGTGCCAGCCAAGTGGCCTCCTACAATGAGCAGTTCTTC. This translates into CASQVASYNEQFF.

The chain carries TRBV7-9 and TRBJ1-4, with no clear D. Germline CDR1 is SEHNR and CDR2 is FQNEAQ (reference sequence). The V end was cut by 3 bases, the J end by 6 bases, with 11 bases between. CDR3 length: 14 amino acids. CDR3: CASSFLGSDEKLFF. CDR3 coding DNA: TGTGCCAGCAGCTTCTTGGGGAGCGATGAAAAACTGTTTTTT.

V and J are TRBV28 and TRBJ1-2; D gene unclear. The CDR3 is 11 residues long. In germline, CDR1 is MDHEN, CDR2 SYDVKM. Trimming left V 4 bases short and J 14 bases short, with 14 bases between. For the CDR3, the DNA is TGTGCCAGCAGTTCTCGGGTCCCCCAAACCTTC. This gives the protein CASSSRVPQTF.

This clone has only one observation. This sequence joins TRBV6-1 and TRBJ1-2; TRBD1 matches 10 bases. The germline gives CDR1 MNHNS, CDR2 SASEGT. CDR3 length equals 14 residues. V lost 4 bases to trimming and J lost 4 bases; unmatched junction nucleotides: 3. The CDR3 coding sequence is TGTGCCAGCAGTGGACAGGGGGCGAGCTATGGCTACACCTTC. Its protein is CASSGQGASYGYTF.